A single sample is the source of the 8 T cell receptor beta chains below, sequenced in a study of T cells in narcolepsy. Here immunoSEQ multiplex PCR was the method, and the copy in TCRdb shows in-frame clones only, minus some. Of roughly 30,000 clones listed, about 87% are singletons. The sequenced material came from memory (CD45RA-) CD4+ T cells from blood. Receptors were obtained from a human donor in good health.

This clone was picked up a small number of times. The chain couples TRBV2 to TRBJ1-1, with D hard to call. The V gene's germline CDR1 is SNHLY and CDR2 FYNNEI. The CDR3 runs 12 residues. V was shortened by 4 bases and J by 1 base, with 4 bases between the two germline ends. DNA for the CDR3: TGTGCCAGCAGTGTAGAGAACACTGAAGCTTTCTTT. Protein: CASSVENTEAFF.

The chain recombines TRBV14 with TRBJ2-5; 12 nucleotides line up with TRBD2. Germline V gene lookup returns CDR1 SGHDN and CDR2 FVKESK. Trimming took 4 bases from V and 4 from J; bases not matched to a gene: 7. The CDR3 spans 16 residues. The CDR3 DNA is TGTGCCAGCAGCCTCGGACTAGCGGGATACGGAGAGACCCAGTACTTC. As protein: CASSLGLAGYGETQYF. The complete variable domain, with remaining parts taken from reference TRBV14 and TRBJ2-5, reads EAGVTQFPSHSVIEKGQTVTLRCDPISGHDNLYWYRRVMGKEIKFLLHFVKESKQDESGMPNNRFLAERTGGTYSTLKVQPAELEDSGVYFCASSLGLAGYGETQYFGPGTRLLVL.

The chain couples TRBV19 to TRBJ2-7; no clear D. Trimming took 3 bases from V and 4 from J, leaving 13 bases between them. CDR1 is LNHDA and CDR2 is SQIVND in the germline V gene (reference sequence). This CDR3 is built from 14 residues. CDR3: CASSIRLGTYEQYF. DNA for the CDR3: TGTGCCAGTAGTATCAGGCTAGGCACGTACGAGCAGTACTTC.

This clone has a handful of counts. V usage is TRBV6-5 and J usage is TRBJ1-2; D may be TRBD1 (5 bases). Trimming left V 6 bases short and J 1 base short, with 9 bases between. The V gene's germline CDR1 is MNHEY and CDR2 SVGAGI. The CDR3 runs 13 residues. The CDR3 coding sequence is TGTGCCAGCAGGAAGACAGTTAACTATGGCTACACCTTC. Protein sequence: CASRKTVNYGYTF.

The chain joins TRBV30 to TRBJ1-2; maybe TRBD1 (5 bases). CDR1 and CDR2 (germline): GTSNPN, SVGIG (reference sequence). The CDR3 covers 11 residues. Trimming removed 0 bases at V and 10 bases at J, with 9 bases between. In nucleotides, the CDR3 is TGTGCCTGGAGTGTCGGGGCCATCTACACCTTC. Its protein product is CAWSVGAIYTF.

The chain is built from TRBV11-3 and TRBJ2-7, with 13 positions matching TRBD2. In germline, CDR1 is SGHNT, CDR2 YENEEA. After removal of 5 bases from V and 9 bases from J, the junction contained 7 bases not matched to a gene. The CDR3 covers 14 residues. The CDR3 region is CASSRTSGSSGQYF. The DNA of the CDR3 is TGTGCCAGCAGCCGGACTAGCGGGAGTAGCGGGCAGTACTTC.

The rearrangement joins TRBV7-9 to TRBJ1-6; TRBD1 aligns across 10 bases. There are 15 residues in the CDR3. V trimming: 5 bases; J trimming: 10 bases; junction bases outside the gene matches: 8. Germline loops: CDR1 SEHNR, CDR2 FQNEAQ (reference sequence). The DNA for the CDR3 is TGTGCCAGCAGCCCCACCGGGACAGGGGACTCACCCCTCCACTTT. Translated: CASSPTGTGDSPLHF.

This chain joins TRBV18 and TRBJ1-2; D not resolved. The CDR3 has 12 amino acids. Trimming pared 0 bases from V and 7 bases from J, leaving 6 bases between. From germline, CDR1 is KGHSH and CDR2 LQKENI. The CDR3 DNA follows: TGTGCCAGCTCACCACCGGAGGGTGGCTACACCTTC. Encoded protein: CASSPPEGGYTF. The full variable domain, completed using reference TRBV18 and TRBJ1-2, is NAGVMQNPRHLVRRRGQEARLRCSPMKGHSHVYWYRQLPEEGLKFMVYLQKENIIDESGMPKERFSAEFPKEGPSILRIQQVVRGDSAAYFCASSPPEGGYTFGSGTRLTVV.